This T cell receptor beta chain was recovered during a study of cytomegalovirus exposure and HLA in healthy donors. Findings and limits, study-wide: In a later analysis, an Asian-associated ancestry cluster reportedly showed fewer N-insertions than the roughly 700-donor mean.

Researchers ran the PCR with 60 Vbeta and 13 Jbeta primers. Sequencing was performed with immunoSEQ multiplex PCR; in TCRdb, only in-frame clones are kept and a portion is missing. This sample has approximately 160,000 clones; more than 65% occur once, and the top ten carry 1.6%. The germline V gene encodes CDR1 SNHLY and CDR2 FYNNEI. CDR3 length: 21 residues. Deletions cut 6 bases from V and 3 bases from J, with 33 bases between. Concerning this clone itself: No antigen is known for it.

The rearrangement joins TRBV2 to TRBJ1-5; D might be TRBD1 (6 bases). The sequence came from a woman aged 25-40 years in good health and CMV-seronegative. Source material: PBMCs. CDR3 nucleotides: TGTGCCAGCAGCCTGTACCCGCCGGGACACCAAAATGAGGGATACAATCAGCCCCAGCATTTT. Its translation: CASSLYPPGHQNEGYNQPQHF.